Here is one T cell receptor beta chain with its context. The data were taken from a study of cytomegalovirus exposure and HLA in healthy donors. Vbeta (60) and Jbeta (13) primers were used in the PCR. Sequencing used immunoSEQ multiplex PCR; TCRdb keeps in-frame clones, though not all of them. The sample lists some 52,000 clones; around 70% were seen once. The origin of this receptor is a woman aged 45 to 65 in good health and CMV-seronegative. The specimen sequenced was PBMCs.

The CDR3 protein is CASSLAGFNQPQHF. The CDR3 nucleotides are TGTGCCAGCAGCTTAGCCGGGTTCAATCAGCCCCAGCATTTT. The gene calls are TRBV7-2 and TRBJ1-5; no definite D call. CDR1 is SGHTA and CDR2 is FQGNSA in the germline V gene. V lost 0 bases, J lost 3 bases, and 6 bases lay in between. The CDR3 loop spans 14 amino acids.